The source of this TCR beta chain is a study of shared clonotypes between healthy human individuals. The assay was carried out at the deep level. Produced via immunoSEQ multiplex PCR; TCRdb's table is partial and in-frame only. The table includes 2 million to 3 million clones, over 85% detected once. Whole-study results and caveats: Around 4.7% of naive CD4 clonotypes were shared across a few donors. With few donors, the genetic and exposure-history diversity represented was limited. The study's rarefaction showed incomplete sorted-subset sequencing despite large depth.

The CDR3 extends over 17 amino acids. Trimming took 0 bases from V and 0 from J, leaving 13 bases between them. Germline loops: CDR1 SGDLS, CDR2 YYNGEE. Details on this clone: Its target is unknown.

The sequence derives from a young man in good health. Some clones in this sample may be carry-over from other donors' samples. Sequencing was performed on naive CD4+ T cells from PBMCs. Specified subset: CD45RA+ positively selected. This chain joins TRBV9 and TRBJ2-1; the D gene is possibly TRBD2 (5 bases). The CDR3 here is CASSVAPTSSSYNEQFF. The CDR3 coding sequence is TGTGCCAGCAGCGTAGCCCCTACTAGTAGCTCCTACAATGAGCAGTTCTTC.